Below, 2 T cell receptor beta chains from the same sample are listed, as sequenced in a study of blood T cell repertoires in COVID-19. Assay: immunoSEQ multiplex PCR; the TCRdb copy retains only in-frame clones and omits some. The table records a few hundred thousand clones, roughly 84% of them present only once. Material for sequencing was peripheral blood. The receptors originated from a woman in her late teens or twenties with acute or convalescent COVID-19.

This chain uses TRBV6-2 or TRBV6-3 with TRBJ2-1; no clear D. CDR3 size: 14 residues. Deletions cut 4 bases from V and 7 bases from J, with 14 bases between. Germline assignment: CDR1 MNHEY and CDR2 SVGEGT. The CDR3 region has the DNA TGTGCCAGCAGTTCGGCTAGTGGTGTGAATGAGCAGTTCTTC. This encodes CASSSASGVNEQFF.

This clone has only one observation. The chain combines TRBV11-2 with TRBJ2-2; D remains ambiguous. The germline V and J ends were trimmed by 5 bases and 4 bases, with 14 bases remaining between them. The germline V gene has CDR1 SGHAT and CDR2 FQNNGV. CDR3 length: 15 residues. The CDR3 loop is CASSPTGSGTGELFF. The CDR3, as DNA: TGTGCCAGCAGCCCGACCGGATCGGGCACCGGGGAGCTGTTTTTT.